The 7 T cell receptor beta chains reported below all come from one sample, sequenced in a study of neurological immune-mediated disorders. Via MiXCR, TCRdb re-called the 5' RACE reads, giving one row per CDR3 protein. The table has just under 60,000 distinct CDR3 sequences, under 2.5% seen once; the top ten hold 3%. Material: PBMCs. The receptor source for this set is a man aged 50 to 60 with multiple sclerosis.

In its sample, this clonotype was seen many times. The V and J genes are TRBV9 and TRBJ2-5, with D uncertain. Germline CDR1 is SGDLS and CDR2 is YYNGEE. The V gene lost 5 bases and the J gene lost 4 bases, with 6 bases spanning the gap. This CDR3 is 11 amino acids long. Written as DNA, the CDR3 is TGTGCCAGCAGTCCAGGAGAGACCCAGTACTTC. Residues: CASSPGETQYF.

This clonotype has ten or more counts. The genes are TRBV11-3 and TRBJ2-2; TRBD1 matches 7 bases. V lost 3 bases to trimming and J lost 3 bases; unmatched junction nucleotides: 4. This CDR3 has 15 residues. The V gene's germline CDR1 is SGHNT and CDR2 YENEEA. The CDR3 sequence is CASSFRGLDTGELFF. The CDR3 DNA sequence: TGTGCCAGCAGCTTTAGGGGGCTGGACACCGGGGAGCTGTTTTTT. The full variable domain, rest sourced from reference TRBV11-3 and TRBJ2-2, is EAGVVQSPRYKIIEKKQPVAFWCNPISGHNTLYWYLQNLGQGPELLIRYENEEAVDDSQLPKDRFSAERLKGVDSTLKIQPAELGDSAVYLCASSFRGLDTGELFFGEGSRLTVL.

This clonotype was seen ten or more times. V gene TRBV7-2 combines with J gene TRBJ2-3; possibly TRBD1 for D (6 bases). V lost 3 bases to trimming and J lost 10 bases, with 17 bases between them. The CDR3 extends over 14 amino acids. The germline V gene encodes CDR1 SGHTA and CDR2 FQGNSA. CDR3 loop: CASSLTGRTSAQYF. In nucleotides, the CDR3 is TGTGCCAGCAGCTTGACAGGCCGTACGTCCGCGCAGTATTTT. The entire variable domain, with the rest obtained from reference TRBV7-2 and TRBJ2-3, is as follows: GAGVSQSPSNKVTEKGKDVELRCDPISGHTALYWYRQSLGQGLEFLIYFQGNSAPDKSGLPSDRFSAERTGGSVSTLTIQRTQQEDSAVYLCASSLTGRTSAQYFGPGTRLTVL.

This clonotype occurred many times. V is TRBV11-3 and J is TRBJ2-3; 9 bases map to TRBD1. J gave up 6 bases and V 4 bases, and 5 bases lay outside the gene matches. Germline V gene data show CDR1 as SGHNT and CDR2 as YENEEA. The length of the CDR3 is 14 residues. CDR3 sequence: CASSSGTGYDTQYF. CDR3 nucleotide sequence: TGTGCCAGCAGCTCCGGGACAGGGTACGATACGCAGTATTTT.

This clonotype was observed many times. The J gene is TRBJ2-4, the V gene TRBV7-2; D is unresolved. Trimming stripped 8 bases from V and 10 bases from J, with 18 bases between. Germline values: CDR1 SGHTA, CDR2 FQGNSA. The CDR3 covers 13 residues. The CDR3 sequence: CASRLPPAVIQYF. CDR3 nucleotide sequence: TGTGCCAGCCGATTGCCCCCCGCAGTAATTCAGTACTTC.

This clonotype was seen at least ten times. V usage is TRBV5-1 and J usage is TRBJ2-7, with 7 positions matching TRBD1. The length of the CDR3 is 14 residues. Trimming at V came to 4 bases and at J to 6 bases, leaving 10 bases not matched to a gene. Germline-derived CDR1 and CDR2 are SGHRS and YFSETQ. The CDR3 is CASSGQTTGVEQYF. In nucleotides, the CDR3 is TGCGCCAGCAGCGGCCAGACAACAGGGGTCGAGCAGTACTTC.

This clonotype was detected ten times or more. This chain uses TRBV20-1 with TRBJ1-3, with D maybe TRBD1 (6 bases). Germline CDR1 DFQATT, CDR2 SNEGSKA (reference sequence). V dropped 5 bases and J dropped 0 bases, with 11 bases sitting between them. The length of the CDR3 is 14 residues. The CDR3 loop reads CSAFTGTSGNTIYF. The CDR3 DNA follows: TGCAGTGCTTTCACAGGGACCTCTGGAAACACCATATATTTT.